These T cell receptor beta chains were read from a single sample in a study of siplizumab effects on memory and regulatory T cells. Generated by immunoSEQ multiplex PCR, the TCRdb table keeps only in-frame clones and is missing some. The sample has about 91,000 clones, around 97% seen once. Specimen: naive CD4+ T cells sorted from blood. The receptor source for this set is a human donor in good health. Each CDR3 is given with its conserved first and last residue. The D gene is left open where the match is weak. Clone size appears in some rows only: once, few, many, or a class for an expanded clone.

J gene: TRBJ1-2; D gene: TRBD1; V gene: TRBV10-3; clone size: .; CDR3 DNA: TGTGCCATCAGTGAGGGGACAGGGGAGGGCTATGGCTACACCTTC; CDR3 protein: CAISEGTGEGYGYTF
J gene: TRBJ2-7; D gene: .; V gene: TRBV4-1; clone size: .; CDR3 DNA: TGCGCCAGCAGCCCCAGCCCGACGGCCTACGAGCAGTACTTC; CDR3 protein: CASSPSPTAYEQYF
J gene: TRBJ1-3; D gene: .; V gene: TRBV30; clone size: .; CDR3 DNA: TGTGCCTGGAGTCGGCGGGACTCTGGAAACACCATATATTTT; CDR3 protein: CAWSRRDSGNTIYF
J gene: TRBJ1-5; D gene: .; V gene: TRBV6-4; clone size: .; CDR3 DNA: TGTGCCAGCAGTGACGGGGTAAATCAGCCCCAGCATTTT; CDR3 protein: CASSDGVNQPQHF
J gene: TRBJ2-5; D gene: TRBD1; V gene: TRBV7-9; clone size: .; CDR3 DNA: TGTGCCAGCAGCCCCCGACTCGGACAGGGCCAAGAGACCCAGTACTTC; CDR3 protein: CASSPRLGQGQETQYF
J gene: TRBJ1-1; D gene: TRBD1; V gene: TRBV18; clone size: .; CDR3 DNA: TGTGCCAGCTCACCAAGACAGGGGATCTCATTCGGGTCTGAAGCTTTCTTT; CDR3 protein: CASSPRQGISFGSEAFF
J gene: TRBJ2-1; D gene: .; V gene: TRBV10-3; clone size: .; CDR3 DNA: TGTGCCATCAGCAGCACAGGTTTCAATGAGCAGTTCTTC; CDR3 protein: CAISSTGFNEQFF
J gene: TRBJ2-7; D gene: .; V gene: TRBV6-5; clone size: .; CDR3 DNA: TGTGCCAGCAGCTCAAACTACGAGCAGTACTTC; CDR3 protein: CASSSNYEQYF
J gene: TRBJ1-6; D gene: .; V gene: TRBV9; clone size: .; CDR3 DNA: TGTGCCAGCAGCCCCCACGATTTGGGAGCACCCCTCCACTTT; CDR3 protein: CASSPHDLGAPLHF
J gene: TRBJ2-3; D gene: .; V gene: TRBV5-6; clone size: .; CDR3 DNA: TGTGCCAGCAGCTTGGGTAGGGGCACAGATACGCAGTATTTT; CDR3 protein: CASSLGRGTDTQYF
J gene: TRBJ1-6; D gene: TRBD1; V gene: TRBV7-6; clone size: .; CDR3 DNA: TGTGCCAGCAGCTTAGGGACAGGAGACTTTAATTCACCCCTCCACTTT; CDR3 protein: CASSLGTGDFNSPLHF
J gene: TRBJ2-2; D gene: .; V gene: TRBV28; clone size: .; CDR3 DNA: TGTGCCAGCAGATCCCAGGGGACCACCGGGGAGCTGTTTTTT; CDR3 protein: CASRSQGTTGELFF
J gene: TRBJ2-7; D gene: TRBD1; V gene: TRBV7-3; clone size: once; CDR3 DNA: TGTGCCAGCAGCTTAAGGGACAGGGCCTACGAGCAGTACTTC; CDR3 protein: CASSLRDRAYEQYF
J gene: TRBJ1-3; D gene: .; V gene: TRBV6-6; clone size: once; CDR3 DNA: TGTGCCAGCAGTTACGACTCTGGAAACACCATATATTTT; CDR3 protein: CASSYDSGNTIYF
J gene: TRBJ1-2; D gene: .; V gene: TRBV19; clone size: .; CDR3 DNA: TGTGCCAGTAGTATACCAGGGTACCCGTATGGCTACACCTTC; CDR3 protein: CASSIPGYPYGYTF
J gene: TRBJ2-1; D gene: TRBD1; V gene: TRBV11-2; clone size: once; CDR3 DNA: TGTGCCAGCAGCCAGGGGGCTAGGGGTGAGCAGTTCTTC; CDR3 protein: CASSQGARGEQFF
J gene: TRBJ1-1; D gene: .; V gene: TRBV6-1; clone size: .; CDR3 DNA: TGTGCCAGCAGTGTCCCGTGGGGGGGTAGCACTGAAGCTTTCTTT; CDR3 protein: CASSVPWGGSTEAFF
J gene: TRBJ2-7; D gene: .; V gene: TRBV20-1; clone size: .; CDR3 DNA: TGCAGTGCCCCTGGGGCCCACGAGCAGTACTTC; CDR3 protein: CSAPGAHEQYF
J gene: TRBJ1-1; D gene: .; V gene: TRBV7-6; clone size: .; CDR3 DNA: TGTGCCAGCAGACCCGATTCGGCCCTGAACACTGAAGCTTTCTTT; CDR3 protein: CASRPDSALNTEAFF
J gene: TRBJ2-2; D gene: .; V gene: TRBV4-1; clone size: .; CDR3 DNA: TGCGCCAGCAGCCAACCAACAGGCACCGGGGAGCTGTTTTTT; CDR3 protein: CASSQPTGTGELFF
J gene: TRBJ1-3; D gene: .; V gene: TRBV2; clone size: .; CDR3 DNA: TGTGCCAGCAGTGAGGACAGCGTCTCTGGAAACACCATATATTTT; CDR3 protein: CASSEDSVSGNTIYF
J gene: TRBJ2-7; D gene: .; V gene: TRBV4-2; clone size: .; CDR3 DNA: TGTGCCAGCAGCCAAGAGGGTAGGGCGTCCTACGAGCAGTACTTC; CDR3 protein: CASSQEGRASYEQYF
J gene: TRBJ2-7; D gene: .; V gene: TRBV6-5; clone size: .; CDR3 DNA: TGTGCCAGCAGCCCCAACAGGGACCTTTACGAGCAGTACTTC; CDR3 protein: CASSPNRDLYEQYF
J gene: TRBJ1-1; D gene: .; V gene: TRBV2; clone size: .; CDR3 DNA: TGTGCCAGCAGTGAAGAGGGGGGTTCCAACACTGAAGCTTTCTTT; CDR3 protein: CASSEEGGSNTEAFF
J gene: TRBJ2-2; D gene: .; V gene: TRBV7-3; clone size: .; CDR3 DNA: TGTGCCAGCAGCTTCAAGAACACCGGGGAGCTGTTTTTT; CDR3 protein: CASSFKNTGELFF
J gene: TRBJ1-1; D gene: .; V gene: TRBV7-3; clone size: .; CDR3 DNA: TGTGCCAGCAGCAGAAGCGTACAGTCCGACGCTTTCTTT; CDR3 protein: CASSRSVQSDAFF
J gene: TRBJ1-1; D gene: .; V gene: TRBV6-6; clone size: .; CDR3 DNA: TGTGCCAGCAGTTACGCAGAGAACATGAACACTGAAGCTTTCTTT; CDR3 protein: CASSYAENMNTEAFF
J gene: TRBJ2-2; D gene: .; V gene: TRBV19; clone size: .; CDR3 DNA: TGTGCCGGGGGACGGGGTAGCACCGGGGAGCTGTTTTTT; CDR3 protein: CAGGRGSTGELFF
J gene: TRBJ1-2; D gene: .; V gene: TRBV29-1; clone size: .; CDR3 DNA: TGCAGCGTTGTGGGTTTATTGGGCTACACCTTC; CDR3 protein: CSVVGLLGYTF